This TCR beta chain was captured in a study of long-term antiretroviral therapy in people with HIV. Points from the study as a whole: Neither ART adherence, viral resistance nor therapy changes were documented.

This CDR3 spans 16 amino acids. CDR1 MGHRA and CDR2 YSYEKL come from the germline V gene. The junction had 7 bases not matched to a gene; V was cut back by 1 base and J by 2 bases. An immunoSEQ assay, version v3.0, was performed at survey level. Sequencing was performed with immunoSEQ multiplex PCR; in TCRdb, only in-frame clones are kept and a portion is missing. Altogether tens of thousands of clones are present, 70% to 90% being singletons, with the ten largest covering around 13%. Points on this clone: The antigen is unknown.

This sequence originates from a man younger than 35 with HIV. The gene calls are TRBV4-1 and TRBJ2-7, with 8 positions matching TRBD2. The sequences come from unsorted PBMCs, collected 1.1 years after starting antiretroviral therapy. CDR3 DNA sequence: TGCGCCAGCAGCCAAGTAAACAGCGGGGGACCCTACGAGCAGTACTTC. This codes for CASSQVNSGGPYEQYF.